These T cell receptor beta chains were read from a single sample in a study of blood T cell repertoires in COVID-19. The table came from immunoSEQ multiplex PCR; TCRdb's copy has only in-frame clones and leaves some out. Of roughly 260,000 clones in the sample, 80% to 90% are singletons; the top ten hold 1.5% to 2%. Sequencing was done on a sample of PBMCs or T cells enriched from blood (not recorded which). These receptors originate from a woman aged 45-65 years who had recovered from COVID-19. Each CDR3 is given with its conserved first and last residue. Fields, in order: J gene, clone size, D gene, V gene, CDR3 DNA, CDR3 protein. D genes are given only for firm matches. Only some rows state a clone size, as once, few, many or a class for expanded clones.

>TRBJ2-5|.|TRBD1|TRBV5-1
TGCGCCAGCAGCTTCCGGGACAGCGCCCAAGAGACCCAGTACTTC
CASSFRDSAQETQYF
>TRBJ1-6|.|.|TRBV27
TGTGCCAGCAGTTTATCCAGAATAACGTCCGTCAGCTCCTATAATTCACCCCTCCACTTT
CASSLSRITSVSSYNSPLHF
>TRBJ2-7|.|TRBD2|TRBV9
TGTGCCAGCAGCGGCGGGACTAGCGCCAGGTACGAGCAGTACTTC
CASSGGTSARYEQYF
>TRBJ2-1|.|.|TRBV14
TGTGCCAGCAGCCAATATTCAGAAGTTGAGCAGTTCTTC
CASSQYSEVEQFF
>TRBJ2-3|.|.|TRBV19
TGTGCCAGTAGTATAGAATGGGGCAGCGGCACAGATACGCAGTATTTT
CASSIEWGSGTDTQYF
>TRBJ2-3|.|.|TRBV5-1
TGCGCCAGCAGCTTGACCCAGGGTGGAGATACGCAGTATTTT
CASSLTQGGDTQYF
>TRBJ2-5|.|.|TRBV2
TGTGCCAGCAGTGAAGCCCCTAGCAGGGAGACCCAGTACTTC
CASSEAPSRETQYF
>TRBJ2-1|.|.|TRBV4-1
TGCGCCAGCAGCCAACAACTAGGAGAGCAGTTCTTC
CASSQQLGEQFF
>TRBJ2-1|.|.|TRBV6-5
TGTGCCAGCAGTTACAGGAGCGGGCTCTGGAATGAGCAGTTCTTC
CASSYRSGLWNEQFF
>TRBJ2-4|.|TRBD1|TRBV18
TGTGCCAGCTCAAGGAGCCTGGGACAGGGGAACATTCAGTACTTC
CASSRSLGQGNIQYF
>TRBJ2-1|.|.|TRBV12-3/TRBV12-4
TGTGCCAGCAGTGGAGGGCTTAATGAGCAGTTCTTC
CASSGGLNEQFF
>TRBJ2-7|.|TRBD2|TRBV28
TGTGCCAGCAGTTTCTCTACTAGCGGCTCCTACGAGCAGTACTTC
CASSFSTSGSYEQYF
>TRBJ1-1|.|.|TRBV7-8
TGTGCCAGCAGTTTAGAGACAGAGAACACTGAAGCTTTCTTT
CASSLETENTEAFF
>TRBJ1-5|.|.|TRBV5-4
TGTGCCAGCAGCTTGCAGGGCTTTGGGGCCAATCAGCCCCAGCATTTT
CASSLQGFGANQPQHF
>TRBJ1-1|.|.|TRBV12-5
TGTGCTAGTGGTTTGGTATCAGGGACTGAAGCTTTCTTT
CASGLVSGTEAFF
>TRBJ1-1|.|TRBD1|TRBV9
TGTGCCAGCAGCACCACAGGGGGCAGGGGTGAAGCTTTCTTT
CASSTTGGRGEAFF
>TRBJ1-4|once|.|TRBV25-1
TGTGCCAGCATTGGAGACGGGAATGAAAAACTGTTTTTT
CASIGDGNEKLFF
>TRBJ2-3|.|.|TRBV11-2
TGTGCCAGCAGCTTAGCGGGTAGCACAGATACGCAGTATTTT
CASSLAGSTDTQYF
>TRBJ2-1|.|.|TRBV5-4
TGTGCCAGCAGCCGACCGGGACTCGGGCCCGATGAGCAGTTCTTC
CASSRPGLGPDEQFF
>TRBJ1-4|.|TRBD1|TRBV19
TGTGCCAGTAGTATATGGGGGACAGGAGGTGAAAAACTGTTTTTT
CASSIWGTGGEKLFF